The clone carrying this T cell receptor beta chain was seen a handful of times. The sample is drawn from a study of pediatric ulcerative colitis. Germline V lookup: CDR1 SGHTA, CDR2 FQGNSA. Trimming at V came to 2 bases and at J to 3 bases, leaving 6 bases not matched to a gene. This CDR3 spans 17 amino acids. Produced via immunoSEQ multiplex PCR; TCRdb's table is partial and in-frame only. The repertoire holds roughly 64,000 clones, roughly nine tenths seen once, with approximately 3.5% in the top ten. The V and J genes are TRBV7-2 and TRBJ2-7; 14 nucleotides line up with TRBD2. The source of this sequence is a boy under 18 with severe ulcerative colitis. Sequencing was done on a sample of blood. CDR3 in amino acids: CASSLRGLAGGFYEQYF. DNA for the CDR3: TGTGCCAGCAGCTTAAGAGGACTAGCGGGAGGATTCTACGAGCAGTACTTC. Full variable domain (remainder filled in from reference TRBV7-2 and TRBJ2-7): GAGVSQSPSNKVTEKGKDVELRCDPISGHTALYWYRQSLGQGLEFLIYFQGNSAPDKSGLPSDRFSAERTGGSVSTLTIQRTQQEDSAVYLCASSLRGLAGGFYEQYFGPGTRLTVT.